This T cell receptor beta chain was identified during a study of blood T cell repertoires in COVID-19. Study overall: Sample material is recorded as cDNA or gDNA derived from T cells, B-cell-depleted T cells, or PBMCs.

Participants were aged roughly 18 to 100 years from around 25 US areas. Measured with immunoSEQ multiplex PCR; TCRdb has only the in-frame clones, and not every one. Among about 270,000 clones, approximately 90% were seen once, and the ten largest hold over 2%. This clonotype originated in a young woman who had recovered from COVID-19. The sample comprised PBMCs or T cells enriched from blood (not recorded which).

The CDR3 nucleotides are TGTGCCAGCAGTTTATGGGCAGGACAGGGGGTTCTTGAAGCTTTCTTT. This sequence encodes CASSLWAGQGVLEAFF. V gene TRBV28 combines with J gene TRBJ1-1, with 10 bases that match TRBD1. The germline CDR1 and CDR2 sequences are MDHEN and SYDVKM. The junction had 8 bases not matched to a gene; V was cut back by 0 bases and J by 7 bases. The CDR3 spans 16 residues.